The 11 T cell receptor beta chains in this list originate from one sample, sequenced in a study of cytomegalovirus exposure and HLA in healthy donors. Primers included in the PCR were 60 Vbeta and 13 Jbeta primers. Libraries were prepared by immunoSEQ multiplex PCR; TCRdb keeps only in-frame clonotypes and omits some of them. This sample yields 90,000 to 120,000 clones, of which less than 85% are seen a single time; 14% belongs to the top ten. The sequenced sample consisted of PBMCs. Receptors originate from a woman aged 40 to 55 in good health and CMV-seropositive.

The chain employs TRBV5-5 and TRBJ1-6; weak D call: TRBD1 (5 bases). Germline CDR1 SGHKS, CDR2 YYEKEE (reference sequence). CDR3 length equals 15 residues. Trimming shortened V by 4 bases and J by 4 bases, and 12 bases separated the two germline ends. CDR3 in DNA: TGTGCCAGCAGCCCTGACGCAGGGTATAATTCACCCCTCCACTTT. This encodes CASSPDAGYNSPLHF.

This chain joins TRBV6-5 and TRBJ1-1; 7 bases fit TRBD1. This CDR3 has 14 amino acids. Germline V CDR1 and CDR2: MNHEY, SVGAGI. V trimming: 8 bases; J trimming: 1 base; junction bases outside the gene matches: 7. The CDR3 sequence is CASLQTGRNTEAFF. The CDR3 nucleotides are TGTGCCAGCCTACAGACAGGGAGGAACACTGAAGCTTTCTTT.

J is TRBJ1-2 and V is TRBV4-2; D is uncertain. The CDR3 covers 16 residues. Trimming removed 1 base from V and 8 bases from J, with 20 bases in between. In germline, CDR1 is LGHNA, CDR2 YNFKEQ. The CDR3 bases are TGTGCCAGCAGCCAAGTCGGAGGTGGAAGCATCGGCGGCTACACCTTC. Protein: CASSQVGGGSIGGYTF.

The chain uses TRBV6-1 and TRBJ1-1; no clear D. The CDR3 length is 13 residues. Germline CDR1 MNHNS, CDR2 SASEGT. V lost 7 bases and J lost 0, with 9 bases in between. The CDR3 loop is CASNTLLNTEAFF. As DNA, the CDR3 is TGTGCCAGCAACACCCTTCTGAACACTGAAGCTTTCTTT.

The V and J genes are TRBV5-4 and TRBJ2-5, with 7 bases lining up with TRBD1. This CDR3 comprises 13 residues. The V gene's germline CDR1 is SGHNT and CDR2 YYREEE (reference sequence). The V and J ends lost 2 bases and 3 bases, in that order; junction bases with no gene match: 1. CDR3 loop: CASSLGGEETQYF. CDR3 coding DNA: TGTGCCAGCAGCTTAGGGGGCGAAGAGACCCAGTACTTC. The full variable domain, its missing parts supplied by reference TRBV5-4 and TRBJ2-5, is ETGVTQSPTHLIKTRGQQVTLRCSSQSGHNTVSWYQQALGQGPQFIFQYYREEENGRGNFPPRFSGLQFPNYSSELNVNALELDDSALYLCASSLGGEETQYFGPGTRLLVL.

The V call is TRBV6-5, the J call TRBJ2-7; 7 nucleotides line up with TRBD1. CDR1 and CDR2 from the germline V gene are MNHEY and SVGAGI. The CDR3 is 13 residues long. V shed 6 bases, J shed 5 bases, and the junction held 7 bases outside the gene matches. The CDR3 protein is CASSRQGENEQYF. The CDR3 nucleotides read TGTGCCAGCAGCAGACAGGGTGAGAACGAGCAGTACTTC.

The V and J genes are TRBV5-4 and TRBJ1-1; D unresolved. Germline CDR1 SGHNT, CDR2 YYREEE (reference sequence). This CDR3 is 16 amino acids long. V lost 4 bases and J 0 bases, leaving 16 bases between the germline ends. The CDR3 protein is CASSPTRGTMNTEAFF. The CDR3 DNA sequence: TGTGCCAGCAGCCCCACGCGGGGTACGATGAACACTGAAGCTTTCTTT.

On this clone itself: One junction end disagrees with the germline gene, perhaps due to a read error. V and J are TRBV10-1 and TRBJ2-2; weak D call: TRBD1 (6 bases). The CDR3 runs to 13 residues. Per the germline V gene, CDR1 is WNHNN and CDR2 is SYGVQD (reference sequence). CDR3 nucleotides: TGCGCCAGCCGAGACAGGAACTCCGGGGAGCTGTTTTTT. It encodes CASRDRNSGELFF.

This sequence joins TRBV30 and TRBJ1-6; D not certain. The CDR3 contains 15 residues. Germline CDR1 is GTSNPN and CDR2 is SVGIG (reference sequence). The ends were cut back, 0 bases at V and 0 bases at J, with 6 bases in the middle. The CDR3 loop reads CAWSVQSSYNSPLHF. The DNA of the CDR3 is TGTGCCTGGAGTGTACAAAGCTCCTATAATTCACCCCTCCACTTT.

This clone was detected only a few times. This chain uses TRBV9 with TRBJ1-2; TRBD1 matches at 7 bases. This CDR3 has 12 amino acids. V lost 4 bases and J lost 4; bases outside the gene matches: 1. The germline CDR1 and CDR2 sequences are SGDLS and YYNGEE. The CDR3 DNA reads TGTGCCAGCAGCACAGGGGTCTATGGCTACACCTTC. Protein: CASSTGVYGYTF.

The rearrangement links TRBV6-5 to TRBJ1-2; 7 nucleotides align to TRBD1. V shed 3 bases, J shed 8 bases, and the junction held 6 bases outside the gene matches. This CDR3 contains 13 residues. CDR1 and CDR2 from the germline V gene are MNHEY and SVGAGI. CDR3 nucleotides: TGTGCCAGCAGTTATGGACAGGCACGAGGCTACACCTTC. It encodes CASSYGQARGYTF.